The entry below gives a single TCR beta chain sequence along with its context. As processed by the authors: The authors estimated nucleated cell counts from reference gene primer amplification. Repertoires were generated with immunoSEQ multiplex PCR, while TCRdb's copy carries only in-frame clones and drops some. V, J and clone size are taken as reported in that table, and D and trimming were inferred from the DNA itself. The profile shows about 270,000 clones, approximately 77% of them singletons. The data stem from a study of blood T cell repertoires in COVID-19. Study-wide background: Italy, Spain and the United States were the sources of the convalescent and acute COVID-19 samples. PBMCs, B-cell-depleted T cells, or T cells provided the cDNA or gDNA that made up the material.

The V end lost 4 bases, the J end lost 1 base, and 13 bases lay between the germline ends. The germline gives CDR1 SQVTM, CDR2 ANQGSEA. This CDR3 comprises 14 residues. The TCR sequence derives from a young woman with acute or convalescent COVID-19. What was sequenced was peripheral blood. The chain couples TRBV29-1 to TRBJ2-5; TRBD1 is a possible D gene (6 bases). The CDR3 DNA follows: TGCAGCGTTGTAGGGGCAGGGGCCCAAGAGACCCAGTACTTC. This translates into CSVVGAGAQETQYF.